This TCR beta chain was recovered during a study of shared clonotypes between healthy human individuals. CD45RA+ naive and CD45RA-negative memory subsets were separated from CD4+ cells. The CDR3 extends over 17 amino acids. V was pared by 4 bases and J by 0 bases, with 5 bases of the junction left unmatched. Germline lookup yields CDR1 MNHNS and CDR2 SASEGT. The data were produced by immunoSEQ multiplex PCR, yet TCRdb's version contains in-frame clones alone and is incomplete. Among 600,000 to 750,000 clones listed, around 72% were seen once. To note about this clone: Its antigen remains unknown.

Study outcomes and limitations: There were few donors, and this limited the genetic and exposure-history diversity represented. Rarefaction showed that sequencing of sorted subsets was incomplete (despite large depth).

The chain is built from TRBV6-1 and TRBJ2-1, with 11 bases matching TRBD2. The source is a woman in her twenties or thirties in good health. The source material was memory CD4+ T cells sorted from blood. Subset defined: CD45RA-negative fraction. CDR3 nucleotide sequence: TGTGCCAGCAGTGGACTAGCGGGATCAAGCTCCTACAATGAGCAGTTCTTC. This codes for CASSGLAGSSSYNEQFF.